A single T cell receptor beta chain is shown here with its context. Original analysis: The authors estimated nucleated cell counts from reference gene primer amplification. Only in-frame clones appear in the TCRdb table, and some are missing; sequencing was by immunoSEQ multiplex PCR. That table furnishes V, J and clone size, whereas the DNA furnished D and trimming. The sample consists of over 250,000 clones, around nine tenths of them appearing once. The sample is drawn from a study of blood T cell repertoires in COVID-19. Across the study: Acute and convalescent COVID-19 samples came from the United States, Italy and Spain. In each case, the material was cDNA or gDNA derived from T cells, B-cell-depleted T cells, or PBMCs.

The CDR3 loop spans 13 amino acids. Per the germline V gene, CDR1 is SQVTM and CDR2 is ANQGSEA. The junction had 4 bases not matched to a gene; V was cut back by 6 bases and J by 7 bases. This chain uses TRBV29-1 with TRBJ2-1; 12 positions match TRBD1. The clonotype originates from an older woman with acute or convalescent COVID-19. Source material: peripheral blood. The CDR3 DNA is TGCAGCGTGGGACAGGGGGCTGCAAATGAGCAGTTCTTC. As protein: CSVGQGAANEQFF.